Listed below are T cell receptor beta chains from one sample, sequenced in a study of blood T cell repertoires in COVID-19. Measured with immunoSEQ multiplex PCR; TCRdb has only the in-frame clones, and not every one. The sample includes 150,000 or so clones, around 83% seen only once; the top ten take about 3.5%. The sample consisted of PBMCs or T cells enriched from blood (not recorded which). Receptors originate from a woman in her fifties or sixties in a cohort exposed to, infected with or recovered from COVID-19 (not recorded which). Each CDR3 is given with its conserved first and last residue. Fields, in order: V gene, J gene, D gene, clone size, CDR3 DNA, CDR3 protein. A D gene is named only where the DNA matches it firmly. Clone size is not always given. Where it is, it says once, few, many or a class for expanded clones.

V: TRBV30; J: TRBJ1-1; D: .; size: .; DNA: TGTGCCTGGAGCCCCAGAAGAAAGTGGGGGGACACTGAAGCTTTCTTT; CDR3: CAWSPRRKWGDTEAFF
V: TRBV3-1/TRBV3-2; J: TRBJ2-6; D: TRBD1; size: once; DNA: TGTGCCAGCAGCCACCGACAGGGGGCGACCAACGTCCTGACTTTC; CDR3: CASSHRQGATNVLTF
V: TRBV19; J: TRBJ2-3; D: .; size: .; DNA: TGTGCCAGTAGTCCAATAGCCTGGAGCACAGATACGCAGTATTTT; CDR3: CASSPIAWSTDTQYF
V: TRBV5-1; J: TRBJ2-1; D: .; size: few; DNA: TGCGCCAGCAGCTTGGCTCGGGTGAGCTCCTACAATGAGCAGTTCTTC; CDR3: CASSLARVSSYNEQFF
V: TRBV9; J: TRBJ2-3; D: TRBD2; size: .; DNA: TGTGCCAGCAGCTGGACTAGCGGGGCCGCTTCCACAGATACGCAGTATTTT; CDR3: CASSWTSGAASTDTQYF
V: TRBV5-1; J: TRBJ2-1; D: TRBD2; size: .; DNA: TGCGCCAGCAGCTTGGTATGGCGGGAGGGTAACAATGAGCAGTTCTTC; CDR3: CASSLVWREGNNEQFF
V: TRBV7-9; J: TRBJ1-1; D: TRBD1; size: .; DNA: TGTGCCAGCAGCTTAGAGGGGGCTGTGGCTGAAGCTTTCTTT; CDR3: CASSLEGAVAEAFF
V: TRBV6-5; J: TRBJ1-5; D: TRBD1; size: .; DNA: TGTGCCAGCATTCCGGGACAGGGGGCCTGGCAGCCCCAGCATTTT; CDR3: CASIPGQGAWQPQHF
V: TRBV10-3; J: TRBJ1-6; D: .; size: .; DNA: TGTGCCATCAGTGACCTGGGGGGGGACAATTCACCCCTCCACTTT; CDR3: CAISDLGGDNSPLHF
V: TRBV5-4; J: TRBJ2-7; D: .; size: .; DNA: TGTGCCAGCAGCTTGTTTAACGAGTACGAGCAGTACTTC; CDR3: CASSLFNEYEQYF
V: TRBV19; J: TRBJ1-5; D: .; size: many; DNA: TGTGCCAGTAGTCAAACTTATAGCAATCAGCCCCAGCATTTT; CDR3: CASSQTYSNQPQHF
V: TRBV20-1; J: TRBJ2-1; D: TRBD2; size: .; DNA: TGCAGTGCTAATGAGAGGGGGCGGGAGGGCTGGTACAATGAGCAGTTCTTC; CDR3: CSANERGREGWYNEQFF
V: TRBV5-1; J: TRBJ1-3; D: .; size: .; DNA: TGCGCCAGCAGCCCTGGGTCCTCTGCGAGGGGAAACACCATATATTTT; CDR3: CASSPGSSARGNTIYF
V: TRBV7-3; J: TRBJ1-1; D: .; size: .; DNA: TGTGCCAGCAGCCTACAGGAGAACACTGAAGCTTTCTTT; CDR3: CASSLQENTEAFF
V: TRBV14; J: TRBJ2-5; D: TRBD2; size: .; DNA: TGTGCCAGCAGCCCCCGAAACGGGGGGGGCGGGCGAGAGACCCAGTACTTC; CDR3: CASSPRNGGGGRETQYF
V: TRBV13; J: TRBJ2-1; D: .; size: few; DNA: TGTGCCAGCAGCTTATCTATCGGCGGGGCCTACAATGAGCAGTTCTTC; CDR3: CASSLSIGGAYNEQFF
V: TRBV12-3/TRBV12-4; J: TRBJ2-7; D: .; size: .; DNA: TGTGCCAGCAGTGCTTCTACCGACGAGCAGTACTTC; CDR3: CASSASTDEQYF
V: TRBV24-1; J: TRBJ2-1; D: TRBD2; size: .; DNA: TGTGCCACCAGTGGACCGGGACTAGCGGGAGATGAGCAGTTCTTC; CDR3: CATSGPGLAGDEQFF
V: TRBV28; J: TRBJ1-2; D: TRBD1; size: .; DNA: TGTGCCAGCAGTTTATACGGTACAGGGGGCTATGGCTACACCTTC; CDR3: CASSLYGTGGYGYTF
V: TRBV2; J: TRBJ1-5; D: TRBD1; size: .; DNA: TGTGCCAGCAGCCCGGGACAGGGCAATCAGCCCCAGCATTTT; CDR3: CASSPGQGNQPQHF
V: TRBV27; J: TRBJ1-3; D: TRBD1; size: .; DNA: TGTGCCAGATCCGGGACAGACGTGTGGTGCGGGAACACCATATATTTT; CDR3: CARSGTDVWCGNTIYF
V: TRBV28; J: TRBJ1-1; D: .; size: .; DNA: TGTGCCAGCAGTTTAGAGGCCAACCCGGGGGACACTGAAGCTTTCTTT; CDR3: CASSLEANPGDTEAFF
V: TRBV6-2/TRBV6-3; J: TRBJ2-7; D: TRBD1; size: few; DNA: TGTGCCAGCAGTCCCGACAGGGAAAACGAGCAGTACTTC; CDR3: CASSPDRENEQYF
V: TRBV18; J: TRBJ1-4; D: TRBD1; size: .; DNA: TGTGCCAGCTCACGGGGACAGGATAATGAAAAACTGTTTTTT; CDR3: CASSRGQDNEKLFF
V: TRBV11-1; J: TRBJ2-3; D: .; size: .; DNA: TGTGCCAGCAGCCTCTGGGACGGGGGTTTATCAGATACGCAGTATTTT; CDR3: CASSLWDGGLSDTQYF
V: TRBV12-3/TRBV12-4; J: TRBJ1-2; D: .; size: .; DNA: TGTGCCAGCAGTTTAGTAGCGCGTTATGGCTACACCTTC; CDR3: CASSLVARYGYTF
V: TRBV6-5; J: TRBJ1-2; D: .; size: .; DNA: TGTGCCAGCAGTTACCCGGGGGGAGACTATGGCTACACCTTC; CDR3: CASSYPGGDYGYTF
V: TRBV18; J: TRBJ1-1; D: .; size: .; DNA: TGTGCCAGCTCACCAAAAGAGCGGACTGAAGCTTTCTTT; CDR3: CASSPKERTEAFF
V: TRBV19; J: TRBJ1-1; D: .; size: .; DNA: TGTGCCAGTACCCCGCGGGGAAGAACTGAAGCTTTCTTT; CDR3: CASTPRGRTEAFF
V: TRBV5-8; J: TRBJ1-5; D: .; size: .; DNA: TGTGCCAGCAGGAACCGGGACTCCAATAATCAGCCCCAGCATTTT; CDR3: CASRNRDSNNQPQHF
V: TRBV11-2; J: TRBJ1-1; D: .; size: .; DNA: TGTGCCAGCAGCTTAGGCAGTGGTGGCAGGGGGAACACTGAAGCTTTCTTT; CDR3: CASSLGSGGRGNTEAFF
V: TRBV11-2; J: TRBJ2-2; D: .; size: .; DNA: TGTGCCAGCAGCTTAGTATATGGCGGGGACACCGGGGAGCTGTTTTTT; CDR3: CASSLVYGGDTGELFF
V: TRBV19; J: TRBJ1-1; D: .; size: .; DNA: TGTGCCAGTAGTATAGAGGGTCAGGGAATGAAGACTGAAGCTTTCTTT; CDR3: CASSIEGQGMKTEAFF
V: TRBV28; J: TRBJ2-5; D: .; size: .; DNA: TGTGCCAGCAGTTTATTCAAAGGGGCGGGGAAGCAGACCCAGTACTTC; CDR3: CASSLFKGAGKQTQYF
V: TRBV28; J: TRBJ2-5; D: TRBD1; size: .; DNA: TGTGCCAGTTCCGGGACAGGGGGCGAAGAGACCCAGTACTTC; CDR3: CASSGTGGEETQYF
V: TRBV3-1/TRBV3-2; J: TRBJ2-7; D: TRBD1; size: .; DNA: TGTGCCAGCAGCCCACGGACAGGGACCGAGCAGTACTTC; CDR3: CASSPRTGTEQYF
V: TRBV19; J: TRBJ2-1; D: TRBD2; size: .; DNA: TGTGCCAGTAGGTCAAGCGGGGGGGCTCGAGTCTATGAGCAGTTCTTC; CDR3: CASRSSGGARVYEQFF
V: TRBV5-1; J: TRBJ1-3; D: .; size: .; DNA: TGCGCCAGCAGCTCAACCCCAGGCAGGGGAAACACCATATATTTT; CDR3: CASSSTPGRGNTIYF
V: TRBV29-1; J: TRBJ2-5; D: TRBD2; size: once; DNA: TGCAGGTGGTCTCAGCGGGGGCCCCGAGAGACCCAGTACTTC; CDR3: CRWSQRGPRETQYF
V: TRBV6-1; J: TRBJ1-5; D: .; size: .; DNA: TGTGCCAGCAGTGAAGCGCTTTCAGGGGGCAATCAGCCCCAGCATTTT; CDR3: CASSEALSGGNQPQHF